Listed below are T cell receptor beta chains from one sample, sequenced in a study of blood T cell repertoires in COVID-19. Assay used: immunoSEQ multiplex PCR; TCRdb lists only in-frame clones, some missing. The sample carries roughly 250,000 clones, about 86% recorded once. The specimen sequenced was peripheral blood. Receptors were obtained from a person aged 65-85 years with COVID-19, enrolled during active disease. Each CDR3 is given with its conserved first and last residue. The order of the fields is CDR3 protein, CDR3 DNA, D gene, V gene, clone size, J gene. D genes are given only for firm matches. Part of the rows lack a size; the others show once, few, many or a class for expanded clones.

CASRREGGKNIQYF,TGTGCCAGCAGAAGGGAAGGGGGCAAAAACATTCAGTACTTC,.,TRBV27,.,TRBJ2-4
CASSLRDRVYSPLHF,TGTGCCAGCAGTCTACGGGACAGGGTTTATTCACCCCTCCACTTT,TRBD1,TRBV2,.,TRBJ1-6
CASSDRVYQPQHF,TGTGCCAGCAGCGACAGGGTCTATCAGCCCCAGCATTTT,TRBD1,TRBV12-3/TRBV12-4,.,TRBJ1-5
CASRWAGHTGELFF,TGTGCCAGCAGGTGGGCAGGGCACACCGGGGAGCTGTTTTTT,.,TRBV28,once,TRBJ2-2
CASSVARGEQFF,TGTGCCAGCAGTGTGGCTCGAGGAGAGCAGTTCTTC,.,TRBV27,.,TRBJ2-1
CASSPQGWNTEAFF,TGTGCCAGCTCACCTCAGGGGTGGAACACTGAAGCTTTCTTT,.,TRBV18,.,TRBJ1-1
CATSRGWSGGGHKNIQYF,TGTGCCACCAGCAGAGGATGGAGCGGGGGGGGGCACAAAAACATTCAGTACTTC,TRBD2,TRBV15,.,TRBJ2-4
CASSPPGYEQYF,TGTGCCAGCAGCCCCCCGGGCTACGAGCAGTACTTC,.,TRBV28,.,TRBJ2-7
CASGQGFQDSPLHF,TGCGCCTCCGGCCAAGGTTTTCAGGATTCACCCCTCCACTTT,.,TRBV4-3,.,TRBJ1-6
CASSFRLRTGGAPGELFF,TGTGCCAGCAGCTTCCGACTCAGGACAGGGGGCGCACCCGGGGAGCTGTTTTTT,TRBD1,TRBV7-9,.,TRBJ2-2
CAISYLSGANVLTF,TGTGCCATCAGCTACCTCTCTGGGGCCAACGTCCTGACTTTC,.,TRBV10-3,.,TRBJ2-6
CASSPAARGRSQPQHF,TGTGCCAGTAGCCCGGCGGCCAGGGGGCGAAGTCAGCCCCAGCATTTT,TRBD1,TRBV19,.,TRBJ1-5
CASSLGSRQETQYF,TGTGCCAGCAGCTTGGGCAGCCGCCAAGAGACCCAGTACTTC,.,TRBV7-8,.,TRBJ2-5
CASSSGTGEVGYGYTF,TGTGCCAGCAGCTCCGGGACAGGGGAGGTTGGCTATGGCTACACCTTC,TRBD1,TRBV14,many,TRBJ1-2
CASSYTSGALYNEQFF,TGTGCCAGCAGTTACACTAGCGGGGCCCTTTACAATGAGCAGTTCTTC,TRBD2,TRBV6-2/TRBV6-3,.,TRBJ2-1
CASSPGDRGGQPQHF,TGTGCCAGCTCACCAGGCGACAGGGGTGGACAGCCCCAGCATTTT,TRBD1,TRBV18,once,TRBJ1-5
CASSGPGGGRETQYF,TGTGCCAGCAGCGGCCCGGGGGGGGGCAGGGAGACCCAGTACTTC,TRBD2,TRBV9,.,TRBJ2-5
CASSLETEGPYNEQFF,TGTGCCAGCAGCTTAGAGACAGAAGGGCCCTACAATGAGCAGTTCTTC,.,TRBV11-2,.,TRBJ2-1
CASSEPGIYGYTF,TGTGCCAGCAGTGAACCGGGAATCTATGGCTACACCTTC,.,TRBV25-1,.,TRBJ1-2
CASSHNFLAGGRLEQYF,TGTGCCAGTAGTCACAATTTTTTAGCGGGAGGCCGCCTCGAGCAGTACTTC,TRBD2,TRBV19,few,TRBJ2-7
CASSSRTGVSEQYF,TGTGCCAGCAGCTCCAGGACAGGGGTGAGCGAGCAGTACTTC,TRBD1,TRBV7-8,.,TRBJ2-7
CASSGKTIEETQYF,TGTGCCAGCAGCGGGAAGACTATAGAAGAGACCCAGTACTTC,.,TRBV9,.,TRBJ2-5
CASSRKWLAGGSRGTDTQYF,TGCGCCAGCAGCAGGAAATGGCTAGCGGGAGGGTCTAGGGGAACAGATACGCAGTATTTT,TRBD2,TRBV4-3,.,TRBJ2-3
CASSLIAARRGAFF,TGTGCCAGCAGTTTAATCGCGGCACGCCGAGGGGCTTTCTTT,.,TRBV28,.,TRBJ1-1
CASSQVALGANYGYTF,TGTGCCAGCAGCCAAGTTGCACTAGGCGCTAACTATGGCTACACCTTC,.,TRBV4-2,.,TRBJ1-2
CASSISPGEQYF,TGTGCCAGTAGTATTTCCCCGGGGGAGCAGTACTTC,.,TRBV19,.,TRBJ2-7
CAAQPGGGVWTGELFF,TGTGCCGCCCAACCTGGAGGGGGCGTTTGGACCGGGGAGCTGTTTTTT,.,TRBV6-6,.,TRBJ2-2
CASSLAPGLAGDKKTQYF,TGTGCCAGCAGCTTGGCTCCGGGACTAGCGGGAGACAAAAAGACCCAGTACTTC,TRBD2,TRBV5-5,.,TRBJ2-5
CASSMGGVDQPQHF,TGTGCCAGTAGTATGGGAGGGGTAGATCAGCCCCAGCATTTT,.,TRBV19,.,TRBJ1-5
CASSLMGGLSEKLFF,TGTGCCAGCAGCTTAATGGGGGGGCTTTCGGAAAAACTGTTTTTT,.,TRBV7-2,.,TRBJ1-4
CATSYRGSNQPQHF,TGTGCCACCTCGTACAGGGGAAGCAATCAGCCCCAGCATTTT,TRBD1,TRBV19,.,TRBJ1-5
CASSPRTGGYGYTF,TGTGCCAGCAGCCCCCGGACAGGGGGGTATGGCTACACCTTC,TRBD1,TRBV9,.,TRBJ1-2
CSAMPGIEQFF,TGCAGTGCTATGCCGGGGATTGAGCAGTTCTTC,.,TRBV20-1,.,TRBJ2-1
CASSQGYHRGANYGYTF,TGTGCCAGCAGCCAAGGCTATCACAGGGGGGCAAACTATGGCTACACCTTC,TRBD1,TRBV3-1/TRBV3-2,.,TRBJ1-2
CASSRQVGLSITTLHF,TGTGCCAGTAGTAGGCAGGTTGGGCTCTCAATTACAACCCTCCACTTT,.,TRBV19,.,TRBJ1-6
CASSPPGLGGYNEQFF,TGTGCCAGCAGCCCCCCGGGGTTGGGCGGATACAATGAGCAGTTCTTC,.,TRBV11-2,.,TRBJ2-1
CASSPGQLPKETQYF,TGTGCCAGCAGCCCGGGACAGCTTCCAAAAGAGACCCAGTACTTC,TRBD1,TRBV14,.,TRBJ2-5
CASLTGTGDTEAFF,TGTGCCAGCCTGACCGGGACAGGGGACACTGAAGCTTTCTTT,TRBD1,TRBV28,.,TRBJ1-1
CASSLGSLELETQYF,TGTGCCAGCAGCCTTGGTAGCCTTGAGTTGGAGACCCAGTACTTC,.,TRBV5-5,.,TRBJ2-5
CASSDRIYNEQFF,TGTGCCAGCAGTGACAGAATCTACAATGAGCAGTTCTTC,.,TRBV27,.,TRBJ2-1
CASSALALDEQFF,TGTGCCAGTAGTGCCCTAGCGTTAGATGAGCAGTTCTTC,.,TRBV19,.,TRBJ2-1
CATGLNTIYF,TGTGCCACTGGGCTAAACACCATATATTTT,.,TRBV6-6,once,TRBJ1-3
CASSSQGAVDKSPLHF,TGTGCCAGCAGTTCCCAGGGGGCAGTAGATAAATCACCCCTCCACTTT,TRBD1,TRBV9,.,TRBJ1-6
CASSLGYRDAAGELFF,TGTGCCAGCAGCTTAGGGTACAGGGATGCTGCCGGGGAGCTGTTTTTT,.,TRBV11-2,.,TRBJ2-2
CASSLAGRGGTEQYF,TGTGCCAGCAGCTTAGCGGGGCGGGGGGGAACCGAGCAGTACTTC,TRBD2,TRBV7-8,.,TRBJ2-7
CASSPRTGTNYGYTF,TGTGCCAGCAGCCCAAGGACAGGGACTAACTATGGCTACACCTTC,TRBD1,TRBV7-2,.,TRBJ1-2